This TCR beta chain was documented in a study of T cell responses to AZD1222 COVID-19 vaccine. Study observations and caveats: Among AZD1222 vaccinees, only 5 to 7 were seropositive at baseline.

Libraries were prepared by immunoSEQ multiplex PCR; TCRdb keeps only in-frame clonotypes and omits some of them. The sample holds about 110,000 clones, about 90% seen once. The CDR3 length is 14 residues. Germline V gene sequence: CDR1 SGDLS, CDR2 YYNGEE. V was pared by 2 bases and J by 9 bases, with 15 bases between. Comment on this clone: The antigen is undetermined.

V usage is TRBV9 and J usage is TRBJ2-1; D possibly corresponds to TRBD2 (7 bases). The TCR comes from an adult who received the AZD1222 COVID-19 vaccine. Sequenced here: peripheral blood, sampled 28 days after the second AZD1222 dose. CDR3: CASSVSGGAVEQFF. CDR3 nucleotides: TGTGCCAGCAGCGTGAGTGGGGGGGCTGTTGAGCAGTTCTTC.